These 18 T cell receptor beta chains were sequenced from one sample in a study of T-cell memory formation after mild COVID-19. Each CDR3 protein is one row after TCRdb ran MiXCR on the 5' RACE reads. The sample includes fewer than 700,000 distinct CDR3 sequences, roughly a fifth seen only once; the top ten take 7% to 9%. Sequencing used PBMCs or a T cell subset sorted from them (not recorded which). Receptors originate from an adult woman who had mild COVID-19 (a few samples of this study predate the infection). Cell type and time point are not known.

The J gene is TRBJ2-7, the V gene TRBV5-6, with 7 bases fitting TRBD1. In germline, CDR1 is SGHDT, CDR2 YYEEEE. The CDR3 loop spans 13 amino acids. V was clipped by 4 bases and J by 6 bases; unmatched bases: 7. CDR3: CASSPGQVLEQYF. DNA of the CDR3: TGTGCCAGCAGCCCTGGACAGGTTCTCGAGCAGTACTTC.

The gene calls are TRBV20-1 and TRBJ2-3; TRBD1 aligns across 11 bases. There are 14 residues in the CDR3. Germline V CDR1 and CDR2: DFQATT, SNEGSKA (reference sequence). The J segment lost 5 bases and the V segment lost 6 bases, leaving 7 bases of the junction unmatched. CDR3 sequence: CSATGTGGIDTQYF. CDR3 bases: TGCAGTGCCACCGGGACAGGGGGTATAGATACGCAGTATTTT.

This chain links TRBV24-1 with TRBJ2-3; D is ambiguous. CDR1 and CDR2 from the germline V gene are KGHDR and SFDVKD. V lost 1 base and J lost 3, with 7 bases in between. The CDR3 is made up of 14 amino acids. This CDR3 is CATSDFDGTDTQYF. DNA for the CDR3: TGTGCCACCAGTGATTTCGACGGGACAGATACGCAGTATTTT.

This chain joins TRBV27 and TRBJ2-1; D is unclear. The V gene's germline CDR1 is MNHEY and CDR2 SMNVEV (reference sequence). V shed 6 bases and J shed 12 bases, with 12 bases lying between them. CDR3 length: 11 residues. CDR3 loop: CASRLVNVQFF. The CDR3 bases are TGTGCCAGCAGGCTAGTAAACGTGCAGTTCTTC.

At least ten counts were recorded for this clonotype. The gene calls are TRBV9 and TRBJ2-2; no firm D call. The CDR3 contains 14 residues. V lost 5 bases and J 1 base, leaving 9 bases between the germline ends. The germline gives CDR1 SGDLS, CDR2 YYNGEE. CDR3 protein: CASSVVVNTGELFF. The CDR3 coding sequence is TGTGCCAGCAGTGTCGTGGTGAACACCGGGGAGCTGTTTTTT.

The chain links TRBV7-9 to TRBJ1-2; possibly TRBD1 for D (5 bases). The V end was cut by 5 bases, the J end by 2 bases, with 15 bases between. This CDR3 has 15 amino acids. Germline values: CDR1 SEHNR, CDR2 FQNEAQ (reference sequence). CDR3 DNA sequence: TGTGCCAGCAGCCGCGCGGGACTCTTGAACTATGGCTACACCTTC. Translating it yields CASSRAGLLNYGYTF.

Details on this clonotype: It is likely a read error, because the conserved phenylalanine at the end of the CDR3 is missing. The chain joins TRBV7-6 to TRBJ2-5; possible D gene TRBD1, 5 bases. The V gene's germline CDR1 is SGHVS and CDR2 FNYEAQ. CDR3 length: 12 residues. V was clipped by 8 bases and J by 1 base, with 8 bases between them. CDR3 protein: CASSRVQETQYL. The DNA for the CDR3 is TGTGCCAGCTCCAGGGTCCAAGAGACCCAGTACTTA.

The V and J genes are TRBV27 and TRBJ2-3; no reliable D call. From germline, CDR1 is MNHEY and CDR2 SMNVEV (reference sequence). Trimming stripped 2 bases from V and 3 bases from J, with 15 bases between. This CDR3 is built from 16 residues. CDR3 DNA: TGTGCCAGCAGTTTAATGAAACCCGGCGGTACAGATACGCAGTATTTT. Translation: CASSLMKPGGTDTQYF.

This chain uses TRBV5-4 with TRBJ2-1; D gene ambiguous. Germline CDR1 is SGHNT and CDR2 is YYREEE (reference sequence). The CDR3 length is 13 residues. The ends were cut back, 0 bases at V and 10 bases at J, with 11 bases in the middle. Written as DNA, the CDR3 is TGTGCCAGCAGCTTGGCTTCGAACCGGGAGCAGTTCTTC. This gives the protein CASSLASNREQFF. The full variable domain, completed using reference TRBV5-4 and TRBJ2-1, is ETGVTQSPTHLIKTRGQQVTLRCSSQSGHNTVSWYQQALGQGPQFIFQYYREEENGRGNFPPRFSGLQFPNYSSELNVNALELDDSALYLCASSLASNREQFFGPGTRLTVL.

V gene TRBV4-1 combines with J gene TRBJ1-1; D is perhaps TRBD1 (5 bases). This CDR3 is 15 amino acids long. Germline values: CDR1 MGHRA, CDR2 YSYEKL. Between the trimmed V and J ends, which lost 1 base and 6 bases, there was a span of 15 bases. The CDR3 sequence: CASSQVHRGDAEAFF. CDR3 nucleotides: TGCGCCAGCAGCCAAGTTCATAGGGGTGACGCTGAAGCTTTCTTT.

This clonotype was observed a few times. CDR3: CASSLGQGGKEQFF. Here the CDR3 DNA reads TGTGCCAGCAGTTTAGGGCAGGGGGGCAAAGAGCAGTTCTTC. The chain combines TRBV12-3 or TRBV12-4 with TRBJ2-1, with D possibly TRBD1 on 7 matching bases. With 1 base removed from V and 10 bases from J, the gap between germline ends came to 14 bases. The CDR3 loop spans 14 amino acids.

V usage is TRBV3-1 and J usage is TRBJ1-1; 9 bases align to TRBD1. The germline gives CDR1 LGHDT, CDR2 YNNKEL (reference sequence). With 2 bases clipped from V and 6 bases from J, the junction kept 10 bases outside the gene matches. This CDR3 region has 16 residues. The CDR3 DNA reads as TGTGCCAGCAGCCAACTTACTTTTGGGACAGGGTCTGAAGCTTTCTTT. Translating gives CASSQLTFGTGSEAFF.

The rearrangement joins TRBV5-1 to TRBJ2-1; 10 bases line up with TRBD2. CDR1 SGHRS and CDR2 YFSETQ come from the germline V gene. The CDR3 is made up of 21 amino acids. With 5 bases clipped from V and 8 bases from J, the junction kept 28 bases outside the gene matches. CDR3 nucleotide sequence: TGCGCCAGCAGGAAATCCCTAGCGGGAGCCGTCAGCACCCCCCGAGGAGATGAGCAGTTCTTC. This gives the protein CASRKSLAGAVSTPRGDEQFF.

This clonotype was found a few times. The chain joins TRBV18 to TRBJ2-7; the D gene is possibly TRBD2 (5 bases). The germline V gene encodes CDR1 KGHSH and CDR2 LQKENI. This CDR3 is built from 17 residues. V gave up 1 base and J gave up 2 bases, with 18 bases separating them. CDR3 residues: CASSPRGIEGSPYEQYF. CDR3 nucleotide sequence: TGTGCCAGCTCACCACGAGGGATTGAGGGCTCTCCCTACGAGCAGTACTTC.

As for this clonotype: This clone may be a read error of a much larger clone one base away. The chain recombines TRBV24-1 with TRBJ2-7; no clear D gene. Germline V lookup: CDR1 KGHDR, CDR2 SFDVKD. The CDR3 spans 11 residues. Trimming took 1 base from V and 5 from J, leaving 2 bases between them. The CDR3 region is CATSDFHEQYF. The CDR3 DNA reads TGTGCCACCAGTGATTTCCACGAGCAGTACTTC.

The V and J genes are TRBV7-6 and TRBJ1-3, with D possibly being TRBD1 (5 bases). The CDR3 length is 16 residues. With 5 bases removed from V and 0 bases from J, the gap between germline ends came to 14 bases. Germline-derived CDR1 and CDR2 are SGHVS and FNYEAQ. The CDR3 coding sequence is TGTGCCAGCAGCCCTGCGTGGGGCAGCTCTGGAAACACCATATATTTT. Its protein product is CASSPAWGSSGNTIYF.

This clonotype was observed a few times. The chain is built from TRBV6-2 or TRBV6-3 and TRBJ1-1, with 10 bases aligning to TRBD1. Germline V gene sequence: CDR1 MNHEY, CDR2 SVGEGT. The CDR3 loop spans 14 amino acids. V was clipped by 4 bases and J by 11 bases; unmatched bases: 10. As DNA, the CDR3 is TGTGCCAGCAGTTTACAGACAGGGGGCGTGTGGGCTTTCTTT. This sequence encodes CASSLQTGGVWAFF.

This clonotype was observed a single time. The chain employs TRBV21-1 and TRBJ2-1. TRBV21-1 is recorded as a pseudogene. This CDR3 comprises 16 residues. CDR3 DNA: TGTGCCAGCTACGGTCTCGATAGGAGCTCCTACAATGAGCAGTTCTTC. Its translation is CASYGLDRSSYNEQFF.